This is a list of T cell receptor beta chains from one sample in a study of high-grade serous ovarian cancer treatment subgroups. The protocol was immunoSEQ multiplex PCR, while the TCRdb copy is restricted to in-frame clones and leaves out a portion. Of approximately 40,000 clones in the sample, roughly 83% are singletons; the top ten hold roughly 3%. The source material was tumor tissue. These receptors came from a human donor with high-grade serous ovarian cancer. The CDR3 runs from the conserved cysteine through the conserved F or W. Fields, in order: V gene, J gene, CDR3 length, clone size, D gene, CDR3 DNA, CDR3 protein. D genes are given only for firm matches. Not every row has a clone size; where given, it reads once, few, many or a size class.

v_gene: TRBV30; j_gene: TRBJ2-7; len: 13; abundance: NA; d_gene: NA; CDR3nt: TGTGCCTGGAGGACCAGGTGTGCCCACGAGCAGTACTTC; CDR3aa: CAWRTRCAHEQYF
v_gene: TRBV6-1; j_gene: TRBJ2-7; len: 13; abundance: NA; d_gene: NA; CDR3nt: TGTGCCAGCAGTGAAGCCTGGGGATGCGAGCAGTACTTC; CDR3aa: CASSEAWGCEQYF
v_gene: TRBV7-2; j_gene: TRBJ1-5; len: 14; abundance: few; d_gene: NA; CDR3nt: TGTGCCAGCAGCTTAGGAGGACGCAATCAGCCCCAGCATTTT; CDR3aa: CASSLGGRNQPQHF
v_gene: TRBV5-1; j_gene: TRBJ1-1; len: 15; abundance: medium-sized; d_gene: NA; CDR3nt: TGCGCCAGCAGCTCTGGAGGGTATACGAACACTGAAGCTTTCTTT; CDR3aa: CASSSGGYTNTEAFF
v_gene: TRBV6-5; j_gene: TRBJ2-2; len: 12; abundance: once; d_gene: NA; CDR3nt: TGTGCCAGCAGCCGGGGTCCCGGGGAGCTGTTTTTT; CDR3aa: CASSRGPGELFF
v_gene: TRBV11-2; j_gene: TRBJ2-1; len: 17; abundance: NA; d_gene: NA; CDR3nt: TGTGCCAGCAGCCAGACCGGGACAACGATGGCCTACAATGAGCAGTTCTTC; CDR3aa: CASSQTGTTMAYNEQFF
v_gene: TRBV28; j_gene: TRBJ1-1; len: 13; abundance: NA; d_gene: TRBD1; CDR3nt: TGTGCCAGCAGAGACAGGGGGGACACTGAAGCTTTCTTT; CDR3aa: CASRDRGDTEAFF
v_gene: TRBV28; j_gene: TRBJ2-7; len: 12; abundance: NA; d_gene: NA; CDR3nt: TGTGCCAGCAGTTTGCCCCTCCACGAGCAGTACTTC; CDR3aa: CASSLPLHEQYF
v_gene: TRBV29-1; j_gene: TRBJ2-3; len: 14; abundance: NA; d_gene: TRBD2; CDR3nt: TGCAGCGTTGAAAGAAGCGGGAGAGCAGATACGCAGTATTTT; CDR3aa: CSVERSGRADTQYF
v_gene: TRBV18; j_gene: TRBJ1-1; len: 14; abundance: NA; d_gene: NA; CDR3nt: TGTGCCAGCTCACCGCGCGCGGAGAGGGCTGAAGCTTTCTTT; CDR3aa: CASSPRAERAEAFF
v_gene: TRBV7-8; j_gene: TRBJ2-1; len: 15; abundance: NA; d_gene: NA; CDR3nt: TGTGCCAGCAGCCCTCCCGGGATCGGAGGCAATGAGCAGTTCTTC; CDR3aa: CASSPPGIGGNEQFF
v_gene: TRBV14; j_gene: TRBJ2-1; len: 17; abundance: NA; d_gene: TRBD2; CDR3nt: TGTGCCAGCAGCCAAGTCGATAGCGGGAAGGCGCACAATGAGCAGTTCTTC; CDR3aa: CASSQVDSGKAHNEQFF
v_gene: TRBV2; j_gene: TRBJ1-1; len: 14; abundance: NA; d_gene: NA; CDR3nt: TGTGTTATTGCAAAAGACGGTCCGAACACTGAAGCTTTCTTT; CDR3aa: CVIAKDGPNTEAFF
v_gene: TRBV10-1; j_gene: TRBJ1-4; len: 15; abundance: NA; d_gene: NA; CDR3nt: TGCGCCAGCAGTGAGTCTACCGCGTCTAATGAAAAACTGTTTTTT; CDR3aa: CASSESTASNEKLFF
v_gene: TRBV4-3; j_gene: TRBJ2-1; len: 11; abundance: NA; d_gene: NA; CDR3nt: TGCGCCAGCAGCCAAGGCCTTGAGCAGTTCTTC; CDR3aa: CASSQGLEQFF
v_gene: TRBV4-2; j_gene: TRBJ1-1; len: 14; abundance: NA; d_gene: NA; CDR3nt: TGTGCCAGCAGCCAAGACGCCACCTACACTGAAGCTTTCTTT; CDR3aa: CASSQDATYTEAFF
v_gene: TRBV7-9; j_gene: TRBJ2-5; len: 16; abundance: NA; d_gene: TRBD2; CDR3nt: TGTGCCAGCAGCTTAGTGCTAGCGGGTTTCCAAGAGACCCAGTACTTC; CDR3aa: CASSLVLAGFQETQYF
v_gene: TRBV13; j_gene: TRBJ2-3; len: 12; abundance: NA; d_gene: NA; CDR3nt: TGTGCCAGCAGCCCGGGCGGGGATACGCAGTATTTT; CDR3aa: CASSPGGDTQYF
v_gene: TRBV10-2; j_gene: TRBJ2-7; len: 14; abundance: medium-sized; d_gene: TRBD2; CDR3nt: TGCGCCAGCACACAAGCGGGAGGCACCTACGAGCAGTACTTC; CDR3aa: CASTQAGGTYEQYF
v_gene: TRBV19; j_gene: TRBJ2-5; len: 14; abundance: NA; d_gene: NA; CDR3nt: TGTGCCACCCCATACGAGAGGGCCTGGGAGACCCAGTACTTC; CDR3aa: CATPYERAWETQYF
v_gene: TRBV4-3; j_gene: TRBJ2-5; len: 16; abundance: NA; d_gene: TRBD2; CDR3nt: TGCGCCAGCAGCCAAGTGCGGCGGGAGGGCCCGGAGACCCAGTACTTC; CDR3aa: CASSQVRREGPETQYF
v_gene: TRBV28; j_gene: TRBJ2-1; len: 14; abundance: NA; d_gene: TRBD2; CDR3nt: TGTGCCAGCAGTTTTAGCGGGAGGTACAATGAGCAGTTCTTC; CDR3aa: CASSFSGRYNEQFF
v_gene: TRBV7-2; j_gene: TRBJ1-3; len: 14; abundance: NA; d_gene: NA; CDR3nt: TGTGCCAGCAGCTCAAGCCGCTCTGGAAACACCATATATTTT; CDR3aa: CASSSSRSGNTIYF
v_gene: TRBV29-1; j_gene: TRBJ1-2; len: 12; abundance: NA; d_gene: NA; CDR3nt: TGCAGCGTTGAAAAAGCCCACTATGGCTACACCTTC; CDR3aa: CSVEKAHYGYTF
v_gene: TRBV7-2; j_gene: TRBJ2-7; len: 12; abundance: few; d_gene: NA; CDR3nt: TGTGCCAGCAGCTTAGATGTCGGCGAGCAGTACTTC; CDR3aa: CASSLDVGEQYF
v_gene: TRBV28; j_gene: TRBJ1-3; len: 13; abundance: NA; d_gene: NA; CDR3nt: TGTGCCAGCAGTCTGTCGCGGGGAAACACCATATATTTT; CDR3aa: CASSLSRGNTIYF
v_gene: TRBV7-9; j_gene: TRBJ2-2; len: 15; abundance: NA; d_gene: NA; CDR3nt: TGTGCCAGCGTATCCCAAGGCGGGGCTGGCGGGGAGCTGTTTTTT; CDR3aa: CASVSQGGAGGELFF
v_gene: TRBV4-2; j_gene: TRBJ1-2; len: 15; abundance: NA; d_gene: NA; CDR3nt: TGTGCCAGCAGCCAAGCGGCCGACTCTAACTATGGCTACACCTTC; CDR3aa: CASSQAADSNYGYTF
v_gene: TRBV7-9; j_gene: TRBJ2-4; len: 16; abundance: NA; d_gene: TRBD1; CDR3nt: TGTGCCAGCAGCCACGGGACAGTAGTAGCCAAAAACATTCAGTACTTC; CDR3aa: CASSHGTVVAKNIQYF
v_gene: TRBV28; j_gene: TRBJ1-3; len: 17; abundance: NA; d_gene: NA; CDR3nt: TGTGCCAGCGAAGGACAGAGCGATGCGTTCTCTGGAAACACCATATATTTT; CDR3aa: CASEGQSDAFSGNTIYF
v_gene: TRBV28; j_gene: TRBJ1-2; len: 18; abundance: once; d_gene: NA; CDR3nt: TGTGCCAGCAGTTTAAGTCCCGGACCCTTGCGCCTTAACTATGGCTACACCTTC; CDR3aa: CASSLSPGPLRLNYGYTF
v_gene: TRBV27; j_gene: TRBJ1-1; len: 15; abundance: NA; d_gene: NA; CDR3nt: TGTGCCAGCAGTCCATACCCCTCCAGGGGCCCTGAAGCTTTCTTT; CDR3aa: CASSPYPSRGPEAFF
v_gene: TRBV10-2; j_gene: TRBJ2-7; len: 13; abundance: NA; d_gene: NA; CDR3nt: TGCGCCAGCAGTGATGGCGGACCTTACGAGCAGTACTTC; CDR3aa: CASSDGGPYEQYF
v_gene: TRBV4-2; j_gene: TRBJ1-1; len: 14; abundance: once; d_gene: NA; CDR3nt: TGTGCCAGCAGCTTGTGGGGGGCGGACACTGAAGCTTTCTTT; CDR3aa: CASSLWGADTEAFF
v_gene: TRBV27; j_gene: TRBJ2-3; len: 15; abundance: once; d_gene: NA; CDR3nt: TGTGCCAGCAGTCAGACCGGGACTTGGGCGGATACGCAGTATTTT; CDR3aa: CASSQTGTWADTQYF
v_gene: TRBV9; j_gene: TRBJ1-2; len: 12; abundance: NA; d_gene: NA; CDR3nt: TGTGCCAGCAGCGGCCCCTACTATGGCTACACCTTC; CDR3aa: CASSGPYYGYTF
v_gene: TRBV7-2; j_gene: TRBJ1-2; len: 15; abundance: NA; d_gene: TRBD1; CDR3nt: TGTGCCAGCAGCCCCCTCCCCGGGACAGGGGATGGCTACACCTTC; CDR3aa: CASSPLPGTGDGYTF
v_gene: TRBV5-1; j_gene: TRBJ2-5; len: 15; abundance: NA; d_gene: NA; CDR3nt: TGCGCCAGCAGCTCCCCTGGGTTAGCGGAAGAGACCCAGTACTTC; CDR3aa: CASSSPGLAEETQYF
v_gene: TRBV7-9; j_gene: TRBJ2-7; len: 16; abundance: NA; d_gene: NA; CDR3nt: TGTGCCAGCAGCTTAGCGCGGAACTCATTGGGTAACGAGCAGTACTTC; CDR3aa: CASSLARNSLGNEQYF
v_gene: TRBV2; j_gene: TRBJ2-7; len: 12; abundance: few; d_gene: NA; CDR3nt: TGTGCCAGCATATACGGGACCTACGAGCAGTACTTC; CDR3aa: CASIYGTYEQYF
v_gene: TRBV4-3; j_gene: TRBJ1-2; len: 14; abundance: NA; d_gene: NA; CDR3nt: TGCGCCAGCAGCCAAGCTCGGGAAGGCTATGGCTACACCTTC; CDR3aa: CASSQAREGYGYTF
v_gene: TRBV10-3; j_gene: TRBJ2-2; len: 16; abundance: NA; d_gene: TRBD2; CDR3nt: TGTGCCATCAGGGGACTAGCGGGAGTGAGCACCGGGGAGCTGTTTTTT; CDR3aa: CAIRGLAGVSTGELFF
v_gene: TRBV27; j_gene: TRBJ2-1; len: 17; abundance: NA; d_gene: NA; CDR3nt: TGTGCCAGCAGTTTGGGGGGACAACCTTACTCCTACAATGAGCAGTTCTTC; CDR3aa: CASSLGGQPYSYNEQFF
v_gene: TRBV7-2; j_gene: TRBJ2-3; len: 17; abundance: once; d_gene: TRBD2; CDR3nt: TGTGCCAGCAGCTTCCGGGGGCGACTAGCGGGAGCAGATACGCAGTATTTT; CDR3aa: CASSFRGRLAGADTQYF
v_gene: TRBV5-1; j_gene: TRBJ2-5; len: 14; abundance: NA; d_gene: NA; CDR3nt: TGCGCCAGCAGCTGGCGGACAGATGGGGAGACCCAGTACTTC; CDR3aa: CASSWRTDGETQYF
v_gene: TRBV7-5; j_gene: TRBJ2-7; len: 16; abundance: few; d_gene: NA; CDR3nt: TGTGTCAGAAGCTTATATATCTGGGGTATCCGCTACGAGCAGTACTTC; CDR3aa: CVRSLYIWGIRYEQYF
v_gene: TRBV13; j_gene: TRBJ1-2; len: 13; abundance: NA; d_gene: NA; CDR3nt: TGTGCCAGCAGCTTGGTGGGGGTTGGGGGCTACACCTTC; CDR3aa: CASSLVGVGGYTF
v_gene: TRBV7-3; j_gene: TRBJ1-6; len: 14; abundance: NA; d_gene: NA; CDR3nt: TGTGCCAGCAGCTTAAGGCCCTATAATTCACCCCTCCACTTT; CDR3aa: CASSLRPYNSPLHF
v_gene: TRBV14; j_gene: TRBJ2-3; len: 16; abundance: NA; d_gene: TRBD2; CDR3nt: TGTGCCAGCAGCCCCTTAGCGGGAGGGCCCGAAGATACGCAGTATTTT; CDR3aa: CASSPLAGGPEDTQYF
v_gene: TRBV6-6; j_gene: TRBJ1-5; len: 13; abundance: NA; d_gene: NA; CDR3nt: TGTGCCAGCAGCCGGGAGGTCGGACAGCCCCAGCATTTT; CDR3aa: CASSREVGQPQHF
v_gene: TRBV28; j_gene: TRBJ2-7; len: 15; abundance: NA; d_gene: NA; CDR3nt: TGTGCCAGCAGTTCTGGTGAATCCTACTCCTACGAGCAGTACTTC; CDR3aa: CASSSGESYSYEQYF
v_gene: TRBV2; j_gene: TRBJ2-1; len: 11; abundance: NA; d_gene: NA; CDR3nt: TGTGCCAGCAAGCCCTACAATGAGCAGTTCTTC; CDR3aa: CASKPYNEQFF
v_gene: TRBV27; j_gene: TRBJ2-6; len: 17; abundance: NA; d_gene: NA; CDR3nt: TGTGCCAGCAGTCTCCGATTAATTAGCTCTGGGGCCAACGTCCTGACTTTC; CDR3aa: CASSLRLISSGANVLTF
v_gene: TRBV9; j_gene: TRBJ2-5; len: 13; abundance: NA; d_gene: NA; CDR3nt: TGTGCCAGCAGCGTAGGAACTCAGGAGACCCAGTACTTC; CDR3aa: CASSVGTQETQYF
v_gene: TRBV4-3; j_gene: TRBJ2-7; len: 13; abundance: NA; d_gene: NA; CDR3nt: TGCGCCAGCAGCCAAGTTAGGGGGGGCGAGCAGTACTTC; CDR3aa: CASSQVRGGEQYF
v_gene: TRBV5-1; j_gene: TRBJ2-7; len: 14; abundance: NA; d_gene: TRBD1; CDR3nt: TGCGCCAGCAGCCCAGGGGGCAACTCCTACGAGCAGTACTTC; CDR3aa: CASSPGGNSYEQYF
v_gene: TRBV19; j_gene: TRBJ2-7; len: 15; abundance: NA; d_gene: TRBD2; CDR3nt: TGTGCCAGTAGTCCCCAGGCGGGGGGGACCTACGAGCAGTACTTC; CDR3aa: CASSPQAGGTYEQYF
v_gene: TRBV19; j_gene: TRBJ1-1; len: 13; abundance: few; d_gene: NA; CDR3nt: TGTGCCAGTAGCAGGCAGGGGAGGACTGAAGCTTTCTTT; CDR3aa: CASSRQGRTEAFF
v_gene: TRBV5-1; j_gene: TRBJ1-4; len: 14; abundance: NA; d_gene: NA; CDR3nt: TGCGCCAGCAGCTTGTCCGGGTCCGGGGAAAAACTGTTTTTT; CDR3aa: CASSLSGSGEKLFF